Listed below are T cell receptor beta chains from one sample, sequenced in a study of T-cell memory formation after mild COVID-19. TCRdb called the 5' RACE reads again in MiXCR, with one record for every CDR3 protein. Counted here are about 200,000 distinct CDR3 sequences, over 9.5% occurring once; the ten biggest clones make up 3% to 4.5%. Sequencing was performed on PBMCs or a T cell subset sorted from them (not recorded which). These receptors were obtained from a man in his late teens or twenties who had mild COVID-19 (a few samples of this study predate the infection). Cell type and time point are not known. Both conserved end residues are part of each CDR3. Each record gives: clone size, CDR3 length, J gene, D gene, V gene, CDR3 protein, CDR3 DNA. D genes are given only for firm matches. Not all rows give a size; the values are once, few, many and, for expanded clones, a class.

abundance: few
len: 14
j_gene: TRBJ2-5
d_gene: TRBD2
v_gene: TRBV7-3
CDR3aa: CASSLGLAVETQYF
CDR3nt: TGTGCCAGCAGCTTGGGACTAGCGGTGGAGACCCAGTACTTC

abundance: many
len: 13
j_gene: TRBJ2-1
d_gene: TRBD1
v_gene: TRBV20-1
CDR3aa: CSAARTGPNEQFF
CDR3nt: TGCAGTGCTGCCCGGACAGGGCCGAATGAGCAGTTCTTC

abundance: few
len: 14
j_gene: TRBJ2-1
d_gene: -
v_gene: TRBV7-9
CDR3aa: CASSLAGPYNEQFF
CDR3nt: TGTGCCAGCAGCTTAGCGGGCCCATACAATGAGCAGTTCTTC

abundance: many
len: 18
j_gene: TRBJ2-5
d_gene: TRBD2
v_gene: TRBV7-2
CDR3aa: CASSLVVSISAGGETQYF
CDR3nt: TGTGCCAGCAGCTTAGTTGTTTCAATCAGCGCGGGGGGAGAGACCCAGTACTTC

abundance: many
len: 14
j_gene: TRBJ2-3
d_gene: TRBD1
v_gene: TRBV5-1
CDR3aa: CASSIQGYTDTQYF
CDR3nt: TGCGCCAGCAGCATACAGGGGTACACAGATACGCAGTATTTT

abundance: many
len: 14
j_gene: TRBJ2-3
d_gene: TRBD1
v_gene: TRBV24-1
CDR3aa: CATSGDRTTDTQYF
CDR3nt: TGTGCCACCAGTGGGGACAGGACCACAGATACGCAGTATTTT

abundance: many
len: 13
j_gene: TRBJ1-2
d_gene: TRBD1
v_gene: TRBV5-1
CDR3aa: CASSPGTGAGYTF
CDR3nt: TGCGCCAGCAGCCCTGGGACAGGGGCCGGCTACACCTTC

abundance: -
len: 14
j_gene: TRBJ2-5
d_gene: TRBD2
v_gene: TRBV27
CDR3aa: CASRPGTSQETQYF
CDR3nt: TGTGCCAGCAGGCCCGGGACTAGCCAAGAGACCCAGTACTTC

abundance: -
len: 15
j_gene: TRBJ2-1
d_gene: TRBD2
v_gene: TRBV2
CDR3aa: CASRPGGLPYNEQFF
CDR3nt: TGTGCCAGCCGTCCGGGAGGGCTCCCCTACAATGAGCAGTTCTTC

abundance: few
len: 13
j_gene: TRBJ2-3
d_gene: TRBD2
v_gene: TRBV5-4
CDR3aa: CASSLTSGDTQYF
CDR3nt: TGTGCCAGCAGCTTAACTAGCGGAGATACGCAGTATTTT

abundance: -
len: 15
j_gene: TRBJ2-3
d_gene: -
v_gene: TRBV20-1
CDR3aa: CSARGLAWRTDTQYF
CDR3nt: TGCAGTGCTAGAGGATTGGCATGGAGGACAGATACGCAGTATTTT

abundance: -
len: 17
j_gene: TRBJ1-1
d_gene: -
v_gene: TRBV5-7
CDR3aa: CASSLVTGHPLNTEAFF
CDR3nt: TGTGCCAGCAGCTTGGTAACCGGACATCCGTTGAACACTGAAGCTTTCTTT

abundance: -
len: 14
j_gene: TRBJ1-2
d_gene: -
v_gene: TRBV7-2
CDR3aa: CASSPDPRSYGYTF
CDR3nt: TGTGCCAGCAGCCCAGACCCCAGGAGCTATGGCTACACCTTC

abundance: -
len: 16
j_gene: TRBJ2-5
d_gene: -
v_gene: TRBV4-3
CDR3aa: CASSQTPGDNQETQYF
CDR3nt: TGCGCCAGCAGCCAGACCCCGGGGGACAATCAAGAGACCCAGTACTTC

abundance: -
len: 14
j_gene: TRBJ1-4
d_gene: -
v_gene: TRBV4-3
CDR3aa: CASSQGQRAEKLFF
CDR3nt: TGCGCCAGCAGCCAAGGTCAAAGGGCCGAAAAACTGTTTTTT

abundance: -
len: 11
j_gene: TRBJ1-1
d_gene: -
v_gene: TRBV12-3/TRBV12-4
CDR3aa: CASIENTEAFF
CDR3nt: TGTGCCAGCATAGAGAACACTGAAGCTTTCTTT

abundance: -
len: 15
j_gene: TRBJ2-7
d_gene: -
v_gene: TRBV6-2/TRBV6-3
CDR3aa: CASSYGAGTSYEQYF
CDR3nt: TGTGCCAGCAGTTACGGGGCAGGAACCTCCTACGAGCAGTACTTC

abundance: -
len: 13
j_gene: TRBJ1-1
d_gene: -
v_gene: TRBV19
CDR3aa: CASSSFSGTEAFF
CDR3nt: TGTGCCAGTAGTTCGTTTTCGGGCACTGAAGCTTTCTTT

abundance: many
len: 13
j_gene: TRBJ2-1
d_gene: TRBD2
v_gene: TRBV5-1
CDR3aa: CASSSGGAGEQFF
CDR3nt: TGCGCCAGTTCTAGCGGGGGGGCAGGTGAGCAGTTCTTC

abundance: -
len: 18
j_gene: TRBJ2-6
d_gene: -
v_gene: TRBV11-2
CDR3aa: CASSTLVGNPSGANVLTF
CDR3nt: TGTGCCAGCAGCACTTTGGTTGGCAACCCCTCTGGGGCCAACGTCCTGACTTTC

abundance: -
len: 14
j_gene: TRBJ1-4
d_gene: -
v_gene: TRBV7-3
CDR3aa: CASSFGGANEKLFF
CDR3nt: TGTGCCAGCAGCTTCGGAGGCGCTAATGAAAAACTGTTTTTT

abundance: -
len: 15
j_gene: TRBJ1-2
d_gene: -
v_gene: TRBV2
CDR3aa: CASRQGTVTNYGYTF
CDR3nt: TGTGCCAGCAGACAAGGGACTGTTACTAACTATGGCTACACCTTC

abundance: few
len: 14
j_gene: TRBJ1-1
d_gene: -
v_gene: TRBV5-5
CDR3aa: CASRSGTLNTEAFF
CDR3nt: TGTGCCAGCAGATCCGGGACACTCAACACTGAAGCTTTCTTT

abundance: few
len: 16
j_gene: TRBJ2-4
d_gene: -
v_gene: TRBV19
CDR3aa: CASSIWGRGEQNIQYF
CDR3nt: TGTGCCAGTAGTATCTGGGGCAGGGGAGAACAAAACATTCAGTACTTC

abundance: few
len: 15
j_gene: TRBJ2-2
d_gene: -
v_gene: TRBV7-2
CDR3aa: CASSPQQLLSGELFF
CDR3nt: TGTGCCAGCAGCCCCCAGCAGCTCCTATCCGGGGAGCTGTTTTTT

abundance: many
len: 15
j_gene: TRBJ1-6
d_gene: TRBD1
v_gene: TRBV12-3/TRBV12-4
CDR3aa: CASSSQTGKYSPLHF
CDR3nt: TGTGCCAGCAGTTCTCAGACAGGGAAATATTCACCCCTCCACTTT

abundance: -
len: 15
j_gene: TRBJ2-1
d_gene: TRBD1
v_gene: TRBV7-9
CDR3aa: CASSFRDRAFNEQFF
CDR3nt: TGTGCCAGCAGCTTCCGGGACAGGGCTTTTAATGAGCAGTTCTTC

abundance: many
len: 10
j_gene: TRBJ2-2
d_gene: -
v_gene: TRBV29-1
CDR3aa: CSAFHGELFF
CDR3nt: TGCAGCGCCTTTCACGGGGAGCTGTTTTTT

abundance: many
len: 17
j_gene: TRBJ2-2
d_gene: -
v_gene: TRBV5-1
CDR3aa: CASSPIPGPSNTGELFF
CDR3nt: TGCGCCAGCAGCCCAATTCCGGGACCATCGAACACCGGGGAGCTGTTTTTT

abundance: few
len: 16
j_gene: TRBJ2-5
d_gene: -
v_gene: TRBV19
CDR3aa: CASSIARAGARETQYF
CDR3nt: TGTGCCAGTAGTATAGCTCGGGCAGGGGCTCGAGAGACCCAGTACTTC

abundance: few
len: 14
j_gene: TRBJ1-6
d_gene: TRBD1
v_gene: TRBV20-1
CDR3aa: CSARQGTNNSPLHF
CDR3nt: TGCAGTGCAAGACAGGGAACTAATAATTCACCCCTCCACTTT

abundance: few
len: 14
j_gene: TRBJ2-3
d_gene: -
v_gene: TRBV25-1
CDR3aa: CASSGGARWDTQYF
CDR3nt: TGTGCCAGCAGTGGCGGGGCCCGATGGGATACGCAGTATTTT

abundance: many
len: 15
j_gene: TRBJ2-5
d_gene: -
v_gene: TRBV20-1
CDR3aa: CSAPLRRASQETQYF
CDR3nt: TGCAGTGCTCCCCTTAGGAGGGCCAGCCAAGAGACCCAGTACTTC

abundance: few
len: 16
j_gene: TRBJ2-1
d_gene: TRBD1
v_gene: TRBV5-1
CDR3aa: CASSLPDRSSYNEQFF
CDR3nt: TGCGCCAGCAGCCTCCCGGACAGGAGCTCCTACAATGAGCAGTTCTTC

abundance: -
len: 11
j_gene: TRBJ2-4
d_gene: -
v_gene: TRBV7-6
CDR3aa: CASGHGNIQYF
CDR3nt: TGTGCCAGCGGGCACGGAAACATTCAGTACTTC

abundance: many
len: 16
j_gene: TRBJ2-3
d_gene: TRBD2
v_gene: TRBV7-3
CDR3aa: CASSPGLAAVTDTQYF
CDR3nt: TGTGCCAGCAGCCCCGGACTAGCGGCGGTCACAGATACGCAGTATTTT

abundance: many
len: 13
j_gene: TRBJ2-3
d_gene: -
v_gene: TRBV7-2
CDR3aa: CASSSGPPDTQYF
CDR3nt: TGTGCCAGCAGCTCGGGCCCTCCAGATACGCAGTATTTT

abundance: -
len: 16
j_gene: TRBJ1-5
d_gene: -
v_gene: TRBV7-8
CDR3aa: CASSFSGWTSNQPQHF
CDR3nt: TGTGCCAGCAGCTTTAGTGGGTGGACCTCGAATCAGCCCCAGCATTTT

abundance: few
len: 17
j_gene: TRBJ2-3
d_gene: TRBD2
v_gene: TRBV9
CDR3aa: CASSVSPGTSLSDTQYF
CDR3nt: TGTGCCAGCAGCGTATCGCCCGGGACTAGTCTATCAGATACGCAGTATTTT

abundance: many
len: 13
j_gene: TRBJ1-5
d_gene: -
v_gene: TRBV3-1
CDR3aa: CASSQGRRQPQHF
CDR3nt: TGTGCCAGCAGCCAAGGAAGGAGGCAGCCCCAGCATTTT

abundance: -
len: 17
j_gene: TRBJ2-1
d_gene: TRBD2
v_gene: TRBV7-2
CDR3aa: CASSSGGAGGSYNEQFF
CDR3nt: TGTGCCAGCAGCTCTGGGGGAGCGGGGGGGTCCTACAATGAGCAGTTCTTC

abundance: few
len: 18
j_gene: TRBJ2-1
d_gene: TRBD2
v_gene: TRBV6-5
CDR3aa: CASRRGLAGGSSYNEQFF
CDR3nt: TGTGCCAGCAGGAGGGGACTAGCGGGGGGGAGCTCCTACAATGAGCAGTTCTTC

abundance: -
len: 11
j_gene: TRBJ2-5
d_gene: -
v_gene: TRBV12-3/TRBV12-4
CDR3aa: CASSFLGTQYF
CDR3nt: TGTGCCAGCAGTTTCCTGGGGACCCAGTACTTC

abundance: many
len: 15
j_gene: TRBJ1-5
d_gene: -
v_gene: TRBV4-1
CDR3aa: CASSLLGERNQPQHF
CDR3nt: TGCGCCAGCAGCCTCCTAGGGGAGAGAAATCAGCCCCAGCATTTT

abundance: -
len: 14
j_gene: TRBJ1-2
d_gene: -
v_gene: TRBV6-6
CDR3aa: CASSYSGSLYGYTF
CDR3nt: TGTGCCAGCAGTTACTCCGGCAGCCTCTATGGCTACACCTTC

abundance: many
len: 13
j_gene: TRBJ1-1
d_gene: -
v_gene: TRBV5-5
CDR3aa: CASSPDPNTEAFF
CDR3nt: TGTGCCAGCAGCCCCGACCCAAACACTGAAGCTTTCTTT

abundance: many
len: 14
j_gene: TRBJ1-6
d_gene: TRBD1
v_gene: TRBV12-3/TRBV12-4
CDR3aa: CASSGDSVNSPLHF
CDR3nt: TGTGCCAGCAGTGGGGACAGCGTCAATTCACCCCTCCACTTT

abundance: few
len: 16
j_gene: TRBJ2-1
d_gene: -
v_gene: TRBV6-5
CDR3aa: CASSYSEGLGGNEQFF
CDR3nt: TGTGCCAGCAGTTACTCGGAGGGGTTAGGAGGGAATGAGCAGTTCTTC

abundance: few
len: 15
j_gene: TRBJ1-4
d_gene: -
v_gene: TRBV5-5
CDR3aa: CASSLDPPRNEKLFF
CDR3nt: TGTGCCAGCAGCTTGGATCCCCCCAGGAATGAAAAACTGTTTTTT

abundance: few
len: 14
j_gene: TRBJ1-1
d_gene: -
v_gene: TRBV7-2
CDR3aa: CASSRGGVPTEAFF
CDR3nt: TGTGCCAGCAGCCGAGGCGGGGTACCCACTGAAGCTTTCTTT

abundance: many
len: 14
j_gene: TRBJ1-2
d_gene: -
v_gene: TRBV20-1
CDR3aa: CSARPPQGNYGYTF
CDR3nt: TGCAGTGCTAGACCCCCCCAGGGGAACTATGGCTACACCTTC

abundance: -
len: 14
j_gene: TRBJ1-1
d_gene: -
v_gene: TRBV20-1
CDR3aa: CSARVQARATEAFF
CDR3nt: TGCAGTGCTAGAGTTCAGGCAAGAGCCACCGAAGCTTTCTTT

abundance: few
len: 15
j_gene: TRBJ2-6
d_gene: -
v_gene: TRBV6-6
CDR3aa: CASSPDRTGANVLTF
CDR3nt: TGTGCCAGCAGTCCGGACAGAACCGGGGCCAACGTCCTGACTTTC